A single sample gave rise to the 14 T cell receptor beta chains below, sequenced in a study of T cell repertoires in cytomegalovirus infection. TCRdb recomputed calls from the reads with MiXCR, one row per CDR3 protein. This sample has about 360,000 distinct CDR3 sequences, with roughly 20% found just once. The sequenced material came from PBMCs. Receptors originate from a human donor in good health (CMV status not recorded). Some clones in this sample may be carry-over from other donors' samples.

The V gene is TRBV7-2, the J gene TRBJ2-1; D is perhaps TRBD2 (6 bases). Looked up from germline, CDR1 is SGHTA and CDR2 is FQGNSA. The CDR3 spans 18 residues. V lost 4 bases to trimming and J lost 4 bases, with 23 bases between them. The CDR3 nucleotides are TGTGCCAGCAGCTACTCCGGGAGACCCGGGCTCCTTTACAATGAGCAGTTCTTC. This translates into CASSYSGRPGLLYNEQFF.

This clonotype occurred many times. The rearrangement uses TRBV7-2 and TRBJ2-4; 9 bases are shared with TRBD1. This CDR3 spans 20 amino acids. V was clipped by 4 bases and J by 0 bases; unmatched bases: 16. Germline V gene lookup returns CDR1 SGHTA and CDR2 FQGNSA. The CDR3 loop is CASSSYGGQGFLGAKNIQYF. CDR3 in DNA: TGTGCCAGCAGCTCCTACGGGGGACAGGGTTTCTTGGGAGCCAAAAACATTCAGTACTTC.

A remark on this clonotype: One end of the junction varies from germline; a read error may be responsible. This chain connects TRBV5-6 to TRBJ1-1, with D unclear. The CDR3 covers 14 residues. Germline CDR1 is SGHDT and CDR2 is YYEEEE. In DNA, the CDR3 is TGTGCCAGCAGCTCAGGACTGCTGAACACTGTAGCTTTCTTT. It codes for CASSSGLLNTVAFF.

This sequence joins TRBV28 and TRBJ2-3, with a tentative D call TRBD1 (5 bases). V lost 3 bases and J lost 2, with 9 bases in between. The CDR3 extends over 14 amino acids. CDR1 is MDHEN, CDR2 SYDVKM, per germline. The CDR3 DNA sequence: TGTGCCAGCAGTTTGGGGCGGACCACAGATACGCAGTATTTT. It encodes CASSLGRTTDTQYF.

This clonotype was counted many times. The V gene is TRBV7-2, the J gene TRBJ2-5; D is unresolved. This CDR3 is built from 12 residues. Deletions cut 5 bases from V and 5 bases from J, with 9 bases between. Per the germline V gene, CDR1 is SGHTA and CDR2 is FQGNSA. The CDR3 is CASSPVRETQYF. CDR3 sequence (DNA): TGTGCCAGCAGCCCGGTCCGGGAGACCCAGTACTTC.

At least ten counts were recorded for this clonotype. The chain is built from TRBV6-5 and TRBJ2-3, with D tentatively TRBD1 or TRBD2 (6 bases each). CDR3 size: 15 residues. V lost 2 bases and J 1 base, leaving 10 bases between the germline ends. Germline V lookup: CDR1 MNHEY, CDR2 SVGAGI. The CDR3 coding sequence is TGTGCCAGCAGTTACGGACAGCGGGGCACAGATACGCAGTATTTT. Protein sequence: CASSYGQRGTDTQYF.

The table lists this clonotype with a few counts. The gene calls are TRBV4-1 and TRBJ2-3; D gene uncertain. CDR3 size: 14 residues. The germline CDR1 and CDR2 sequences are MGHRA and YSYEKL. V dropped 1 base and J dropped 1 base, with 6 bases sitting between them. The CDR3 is CASSQASGTDTQYF. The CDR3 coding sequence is TGCGCCAGCAGCCAAGCGAGCGGCACAGATACGCAGTATTTT.

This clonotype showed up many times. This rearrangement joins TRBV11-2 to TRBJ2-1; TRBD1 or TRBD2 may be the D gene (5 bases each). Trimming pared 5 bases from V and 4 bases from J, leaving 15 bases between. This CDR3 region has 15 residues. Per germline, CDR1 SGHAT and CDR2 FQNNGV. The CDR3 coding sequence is TGTGCCAGCAGCACCTCAGCCGGGGCGTACAATGAGCAGTTCTTC. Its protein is CASSTSAGAYNEQFF.

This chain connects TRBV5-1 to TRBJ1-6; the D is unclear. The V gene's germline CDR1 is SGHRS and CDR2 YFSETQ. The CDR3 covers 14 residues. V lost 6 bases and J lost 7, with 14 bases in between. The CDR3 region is CASTTADLNSPLHF. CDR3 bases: TGCGCCAGCACTACCGCGGACCTAAATTCACCCCTCCACTTT.

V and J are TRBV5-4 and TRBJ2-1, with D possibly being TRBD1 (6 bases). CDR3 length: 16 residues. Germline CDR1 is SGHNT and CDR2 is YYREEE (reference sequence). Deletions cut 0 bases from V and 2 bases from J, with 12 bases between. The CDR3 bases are TGTGCCAGCAGCTTGGCCAATCGACAGGCCTACAATGAGCAGTTCTTC. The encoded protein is CASSLANRQAYNEQFF. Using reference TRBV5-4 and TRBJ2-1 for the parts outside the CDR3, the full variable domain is ETGVTQSPTHLIKTRGQQVTLRCSSQSGHNTVSWYQQALGQGPQFIFQYYREEENGRGNFPPRFSGLQFPNYSSELNVNALELDDSALYLCASSLANRQAYNEQFFGPGTRLTVL.

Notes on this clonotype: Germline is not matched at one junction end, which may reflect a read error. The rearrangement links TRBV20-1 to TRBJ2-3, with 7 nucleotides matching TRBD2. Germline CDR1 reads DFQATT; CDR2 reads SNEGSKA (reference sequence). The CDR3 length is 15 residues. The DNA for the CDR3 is TGCGGTGCTAGACATGACCTGGGACTACGAAATACGCAGTATTTT. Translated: CGARHDLGLRNTQYF.

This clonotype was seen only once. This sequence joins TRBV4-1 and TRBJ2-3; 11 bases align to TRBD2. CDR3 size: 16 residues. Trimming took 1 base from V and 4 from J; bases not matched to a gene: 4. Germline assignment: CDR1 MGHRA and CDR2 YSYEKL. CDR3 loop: CASSQVASGRSDTQYF. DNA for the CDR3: TGCGCCAGCAGCCAAGTAGCTAGCGGGAGGTCAGATACGCAGTATTTT.

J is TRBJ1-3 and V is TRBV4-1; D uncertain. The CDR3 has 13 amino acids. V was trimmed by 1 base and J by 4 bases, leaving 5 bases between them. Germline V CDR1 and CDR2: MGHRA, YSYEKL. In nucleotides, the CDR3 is TGCGCCAGCAGCCAAGGCCGCGGAAACACCATATATTTT. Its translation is CASSQGRGNTIYF.

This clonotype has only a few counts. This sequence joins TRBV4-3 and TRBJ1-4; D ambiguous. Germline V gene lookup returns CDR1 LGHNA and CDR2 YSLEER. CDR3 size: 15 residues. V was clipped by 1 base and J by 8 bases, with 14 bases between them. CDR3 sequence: CASSQVFGNQEKLFF. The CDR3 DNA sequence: TGCGCCAGCAGCCAAGTTTTTGGGAACCAAGAAAAACTGTTTTTT.